Sequencing of this T cell receptor (beta chain) was carried out in a study of cytomegalovirus exposure and HLA in healthy donors. Overall study results and limits: Rare sequences made up most TCRs, while some public TCRs were found in many donors. 150 or so TCR beta chains were listed as cytomegalovirus-associated. Analysis was carried out at a later point, and it linked a missense DCLRE1C variant to TCR beta V- and J-gene trimming.

Primers for the PCR totalled 60 Vbeta and 13 Jbeta. Clones were read by immunoSEQ multiplex PCR, and TCRdb kept only the in-frame ones, dropping some. Here the sample spans around 57,000 clones, around 89% being singletons. Germline CDR1 is SGHTA and CDR2 is FQGTGA. Trimming took off 4 bases at V and 4 bases at J, with 12 bases between the two ends. The CDR3 extends over 14 amino acids. This clone was seen a single time. Its antigen is currently unknown. The chain recombines TRBV7-3 with TRBJ2-3, with D tentatively TRBD2 (5 bases). Sequenced material: PBMCs. The TCR comes from a man younger than 40 in good health and CMV-seropositive. CDR3 sequence: CASSSRTGSDTQYF. In DNA, the CDR3 is TGTGCCAGCAGCTCTAGGACTGGTTCAGATACGCAGTATTTT.